This is a list of T cell receptor beta chains from one sample in a study of PD-1 blockade in classical Hodgkin lymphoma. The table came from immunoSEQ multiplex PCR; TCRdb's copy has only in-frame clones and leaves some out. Found here are about 36,000 clones, 80% to 90% of them singletons; the top ten hold around 0.21%. Source material: CD4+ T cells from blood. The receptor source for this set is a human donor with classical Hodgkin lymphoma. The CDR3 runs from the conserved cysteine through the conserved F or W. Each record gives: V gene, D gene, clone size, J gene, CDR3 protein, CDR3 DNA. The D gene is left open where the match is weak. Clone sizes are given selectively: once, few, many, or a class where the clone is expanded.

TRBV5-8	TRBD1	-	TRBJ1-5	CASSLRTGDQPQHF	TGTGCCAGCAGCTTGAGAACAGGGGATCAGCCCCAGCATTTT
TRBV11-2	-	once	TRBJ2-5	CASSFRVGETQYF	TGTGCCAGCAGCTTCAGGGTGGGAGAGACCCAGTACTTC
TRBV5-1	-	-	TRBJ1-4	CASSPGAPNEKLFF	TGCGCCAGCAGCCCGGGGGCGCCTAATGAAAAACTGTTTTTT
TRBV19	-	-	TRBJ1-2	CASSINYGYTF	TGTGCCAGTAGTATAAACTATGGCTACACCTTC
TRBV4-1	TRBD1	-	TRBJ2-7	CASSQPRDRGREQYF	TGCGCCAGCAGCCAACCTCGGGACAGGGGGCGTGAGCAGTACTTC
TRBV7-3	TRBD1	-	TRBJ1-2	CASSLDRGLGYTF	TGTGCCAGCAGCTTAGACAGGGGGCTTGGCTACACCTTC
TRBV5-1	TRBD1	-	TRBJ2-7	CASSITGQGTYEQYF	TGCGCCAGCAGCATAACGGGACAGGGGACCTACGAGCAGTACTTC
TRBV19	-	once	TRBJ1-6	CASSITTSVRYSPLHF	TGTGCCAGTAGTATAACTACAAGTGTACGGTATTCACCCCTCCACTTT
TRBV4-1	TRBD2	-	TRBJ2-5	CASSPREGGGSQETQYF	TGCGCCAGCAGCCCAAGAGAAGGCGGGGGATCTCAAGAGACCCAGTACTTC
TRBV20-1	-	-	TRBJ2-1	CSVSSYNEQFF	TGCAGTGTTAGCTCCTACAATGAGCAGTTCTTC
TRBV15	-	-	TRBJ1-5	CATSRDIVGFQPQHF	TGTGCCACCAGCAGAGATATCGTAGGTTTCCAGCCCCAGCATTTT
TRBV14	-	-	TRBJ1-2	CASSPVGETHHYGYTF	TGTGCCAGCAGCCCGGTGGGGGAGACCCATCACTATGGCTACACCTTC
TRBV6-5	-	-	TRBJ1-2	CASRDPNYGYTF	TGTGCCAGCAGGGACCCTAACTATGGCTACACCTTC
TRBV9	-	once	TRBJ1-2	CASSVTGPGDGYTF	TGTGCCAGCAGCGTAACCGGTCCCGGGGATGGCTACACCTTC
TRBV29-1	TRBD1	few	TRBJ1-5	CSVLTGGIDQPQHF	TGCAGCGTTCTTACAGGGGGCATCGATCAGCCCCAGCATTTT
TRBV2	-	-	TRBJ1-1	CASTGRNTEAFF	TGTGCCAGCACAGGTCGAAACACTGAAGCTTTCTTT
TRBV7-6	TRBD1	-	TRBJ2-1	CASSREHGTGIHEQFF	TGTGCCAGCAGTCGAGAACACGGGACAGGGATCCATGAGCAGTTCTTC
TRBV7-8	-	-	TRBJ2-7	CASSSDGAGPYEQYF	TGTGCCAGCAGCTCCGATGGGGCGGGCCCCTACGAGCAGTACTTC
TRBV5-1	-	-	TRBJ2-5	CASSLTGKSQETQYF	TGCGCCAGCAGCTTGACAGGGAAATCCCAAGAGACCCAGTACTTC
TRBV28	-	-	TRBJ2-5	CASSLGYTHGGETQYF	TGTGCCAGCAGTTTGGGATACACCCACGGAGGGGAGACCCAGTACTTC
TRBV15	-	-	TRBJ1-1	CATSRGKGGTEAFF	TGTGCCACCAGCAGAGGTAAAGGGGGCACTGAAGCTTTCTTT
TRBV6-4	-	-	TRBJ2-3	CASREGISSTDTQYF	TGTGCCAGCAGGGAAGGTATCTCTAGCACAGATACGCAGTATTTT
TRBV7-9	-	-	TRBJ1-2	CASSSQGDGYTF	TGTGCCAGCAGCTCACAAGGGGATGGCTACACCTTC
TRBV5-4	TRBD2	-	TRBJ2-1	CASSLELAGPYNEQFF	TGTGCCAGCAGCTTAGAACTAGCGGGTCCCTACAATGAGCAGTTCTTC
TRBV10-3	TRBD2	-	TRBJ2-3	CAISERGSGGPDTQYF	TGTGCCATCAGTGAGAGGGGCAGCGGGGGACCAGATACGCAGTATTTT
TRBV28	-	-	TRBJ1-1	CASLGDRTEAFF	TGTGCCAGTTTAGGGGACCGCACAGAAGCTTTCTTT
TRBV5-4	TRBD1	-	TRBJ2-5	CASSVATGETQYF	TGTGCCAGCAGCGTAGCGACAGGGGAGACCCAGTACTTC
TRBV6-5	TRBD1	-	TRBJ1-1	CASSSTGDTEAFF	TGTGCCAGCAGCTCCACAGGGGACACTGAAGCTTTCTTT
TRBV7-2	TRBD2	-	TRBJ2-3	CASSAGTSGDTQYF	TGTGCCAGCAGCGCCGGGACTAGCGGAGATACGCAGTATTTT
TRBV11-3	-	-	TRBJ2-1	CASSLRDEQFF	TGTGCCAGCAGCTTAAGGGATGAGCAGTTCTTC
TRBV7-9	-	-	TRBJ2-4	CASSPRRLEYIQYF	TGTGCCAGCAGCCCACGGAGGTTGGAGTACATTCAGTACTTC
TRBV19	-	-	TRBJ2-2	CASSLRGELFF	TGTGCCAGTAGTTTAAGGGGGGAGCTGTTTTTT
TRBV2	-	-	TRBJ2-5	CASSGGPGTQYF	TGTGCCAGCAGTGGGGGGCCGGGGACCCAGTACTTC
TRBV7-2	-	-	TRBJ2-6	CASSLRQFSGANVLTF	TGTGCCAGCAGCTTAAGACAGTTCTCTGGGGCCAACGTCCTGACTTTC
TRBV29-1	-	-	TRBJ2-3	CSVETFLDTQYF	TGCAGCGTTGAGACGTTTCTGGATACGCAGTATTTT
TRBV5-4	TRBD2	once	TRBJ2-7	CASSLQDSGASYEQYF	TGTGCCAGCAGCTTGCAGGATAGCGGGGCCTCCTACGAGCAGTACTTC
TRBV19	TRBD1	-	TRBJ1-2	CASSQRTGGTDGYTF	TGTGCCAGTAGTCAAAGGACAGGGGGCACGGATGGCTACACCTTC
TRBV6-6	TRBD1	once	TRBJ1-4	CASSNRQGAGNEKLFF	TGTGCCAGCAGTAACCGACAGGGAGCGGGTAATGAAAAACTGTTTTTT
TRBV5-8	-	-	TRBJ1-1	CASSSEAGFNTEAFF	TGTGCCAGCAGCTCCGAGGCCGGGTTCAACACTGAAGCTTTCTTT
TRBV27	TRBD2	-	TRBJ2-1	CASSSGLAVGGQFF	TGTGCCAGCAGTTCCGGACTAGCGGTCGGTGGGCAGTTCTTC
TRBV5-1	TRBD1	-	TRBJ1-4	CASSVSRDRGGKLFF	TGCGCCAGCAGCGTTTCGAGGGACAGGGGAGGAAAACTGTTTTTT
TRBV4-1	-	-	TRBJ1-5	CASSQSWAAPQHF	TGCGCCAGCAGCCAATCCTGGGCCGCGCCCCAGCATTTT
TRBV6-6	-	-	TRBJ1-4	CASSYSLSAPNEKLFF	TGTGCCAGCAGTTACTCGTTATCTGCCCCGAATGAAAAACTGTTTTTT
TRBV7-9	-	-	TRBJ2-7	CASGWGVREQYF	TGTGCCAGCGGGTGGGGGGTCAGGGAGCAGTACTTC
TRBV18	TRBD1	-	TRBJ2-7	CASSPWDRGYEQYF	TGTGCCAGCTCACCATGGGACAGGGGATACGAGCAGTACTTC
TRBV6-1	-	few	TRBJ1-2	CASSEGRFYGYTF	TGTGCCAGCAGTGAAGGGAGGTTCTATGGCTACACCTTC
TRBV19	TRBD1	-	TRBJ2-1	CASSTGGYNEQFF	TGTGCCAGTAGTACAGGGGGCTACAATGAGCAGTTCTTC
TRBV27	-	-	TRBJ1-1	CASSFRMGGPRDTEAFF	TGTGCCAGCAGTTTCCGTATGGGCGGCCCGCGGGACACTGAAGCTTTCTTT
TRBV7-8	-	-	TRBJ2-3	CASSQSGSTDTQYF	TGTGCCAGCAGCCAGAGCGGGAGCACAGATACGCAGTATTTT